This record concerns one T cell receptor (beta chain) sequence. Its target is not known. This specimen comes from a study of identical twins. Overall study results and limits: Zero-insertion analyses were open to partial confounding by invariant MAIT and iNKT cells. Alpha sequences that were out-of-frame and twin-shared showed an excess of low generation probability.

A single record per CDR3 protein comes from TCRdb applying MiXCR to the 5' RACE reads. Counted here are roughly 260,000 distinct CDR3 sequences, approximately 7.9% occurring once; the ten biggest clones make up roughly 5%. This CDR3 is built from 16 residues. Germline V gene data show CDR1 as MGHRA and CDR2 as YSYEKL. The V segment lost 4 bases and the J segment 6 bases; nucleotides outside the gene matches: 15. These same records also appear under a second study, on yellow fever vaccine responses in identical twins.

The gene calls are TRBV4-1 and TRBJ2-7, with TRBD1 matching over 7 bases. This receptor was obtained from a woman under 30 in good health. Sequenced material: CD8+ T cells sorted from blood. The CDR3 spells CASSPIKGVTGSEQYF. The CDR3 coding sequence is TGCGCCAGCAGCCCAATCAAAGGGGTGACAGGGAGCGAGCAGTACTTC.